This T cell receptor beta chain was obtained from a study of blood T cell repertoires in COVID-19 (TCRdb year 2020). For the wider study: Samples from collaborators originated in the United States, Italy and Spain and spanned both the acute and convalescent phases of COVID-19. The material from the prospective study consisted of cDNA or gDNA derived from T cells, B-cell-depleted T cells, or PBMCs. Deeply sampled blood TCRbeta repertoires from subjects exposed to, actively infected with, or recovered from COVID-19 were included in the dataset. The repertoires were released in a freely available public database intended as a resource for research on the immune response to SARS-CoV-2. Samples came from the ongoing ImmuneRACE study (first 160 participants) plus 1,254 subjects from 6 global collaborators. Nearly every sample came with metadata listing a de-identified subject ID, COVID-19 status, age in years and sex. Where HLA class I and class II types were available, the types were taken from metadata supplied by the sample provider, not from assay-based typing. Overall study outcomes, separate from this receptor: How much clinical and demographic metadata was included differed by source and by participant, and the metadata was provided uncurated.

Including the terminal cysteine and phenylalanine, the CDR3 comprises 14 residues. The retained sequence is limited to the CDR3, 42 bases, with the frame set at the first base. V is clipped by 0 bases and J by 1 base, and the sequence between their germline boundaries is 7 bases long. CDR1 and CDR2 were assigned from the germline V gene as SGHNT and YENEEA. TCRbeta CDR3 regions were amplified from genomic DNA by means of the immunoSEQ Assay, a bias-controlled multiplex PCR. The paper's processing steps were these. The number of nucleated cells in each sample was estimated from the amplification of reference gene primers within the assay. To quantify the absolute abundance of each unique TCRbeta CDR3 rearrangement, sequence reads were collapsed and filtered. For each sample, productive Simpson clonality was calculated by taking the square root of Simpson's diversity index across productive rearrangements. TCRdb took this table from immuneACCESS and kept in-frame rearrangements with V and J called. Such tables lack part of the clones; where checked against another copy, unresolved V genes explain under half of the gap, and the rest is unexplained. The V and J calls and clone size were taken over from that table, and D and trimming were inferred from the DNA. The sample contains 150,000 or so clones, roughly nine tenths of them found a single time. More than 6.5% of the sample belongs to the ten largest clones.

Enrolling through a virtual design, the prospective study's participants ranged in age from roughly 18 to 95 years and lived across 20 to 25 United States geographic areas. In the prospective study, cohorts were assigned on the basis of participant-reported clinical history obtained from a screening survey and a study questionnaire. Recovered participants in ImmuneRACE Cohort 3 were defined as having two consecutive negative NP/OP PCR tests, clearance from a healthcare professional, or resolution of symptoms. In the prospective study, whole blood, serum and a nasopharyngeal or oropharyngeal swab were collected from each participant by mobile phlebotomists. Participants in the prospective study had the option to provide additional blood draws and questionnaires over an approximately 2-month period. Prospective study blood samples were shipped either frozen or at room temperature before DNA extraction.

In the case of this clone: The antigen it binds to is not known. Base qualities were left out, and no much larger clone turns up one base away.

The sequence was collected from a woman aged 50 to 65 who had recovered from COVID-19. What was sequenced was PBMCs or T cells enriched from blood (not recorded which). The chain links TRBV11-3 with TRBJ2-7, with TRBD2 tentatively as D gene (5 bases match). CDR3 protein: CASSLEGSSYEQYF. The DNA sequence reads TGTGCCAGCAGCTTAGAGGGGAGTTCCTACGAGCAGTACTTC.